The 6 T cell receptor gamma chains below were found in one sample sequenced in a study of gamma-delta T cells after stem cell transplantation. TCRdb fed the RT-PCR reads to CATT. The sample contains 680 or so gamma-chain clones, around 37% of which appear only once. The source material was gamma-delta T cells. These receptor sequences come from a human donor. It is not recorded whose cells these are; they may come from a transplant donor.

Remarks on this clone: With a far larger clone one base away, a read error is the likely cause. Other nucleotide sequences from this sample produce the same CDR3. The CDR3 region is CALWEVRELGKKIKVF. The CDR3 nucleotides read TGTGCCTTGTGGGAGGTACGAGAGTTGGGCAAAAAAATCAAGGTATTT. The chain uses TRGV9 and TRGJP. TCRdb carries no J gene annotation; the J gene was assigned here by matching the DNA with germline. Germline V lookup: CDR1 GITISATS, CDR2 ISYDGTV (reference sequence). The CDR3 runs to 16 residues. Losses at the gene ends were 1 base for V and 6 bases for J; bases not matched to a gene: 3.

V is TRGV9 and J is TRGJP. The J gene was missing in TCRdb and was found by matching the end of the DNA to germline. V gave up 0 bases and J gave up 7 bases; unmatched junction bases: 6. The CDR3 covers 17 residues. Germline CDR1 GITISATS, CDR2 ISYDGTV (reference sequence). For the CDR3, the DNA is TGTGCCTTGTGGGAGGTGCATGTGGAGTTGGGCAAAAAAATCAAGGTATTT. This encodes CALWEVHVELGKKIKVF.

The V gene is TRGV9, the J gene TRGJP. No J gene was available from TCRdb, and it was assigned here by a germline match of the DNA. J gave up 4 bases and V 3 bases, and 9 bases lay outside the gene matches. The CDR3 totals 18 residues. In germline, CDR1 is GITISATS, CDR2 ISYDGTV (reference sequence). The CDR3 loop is CALWETQSQELGKKIKVF. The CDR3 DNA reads TGTGCCTTGTGGGAGACCCAGTCTCAAGAGTTGGGCAAAAAAATCAAGGTATTT.

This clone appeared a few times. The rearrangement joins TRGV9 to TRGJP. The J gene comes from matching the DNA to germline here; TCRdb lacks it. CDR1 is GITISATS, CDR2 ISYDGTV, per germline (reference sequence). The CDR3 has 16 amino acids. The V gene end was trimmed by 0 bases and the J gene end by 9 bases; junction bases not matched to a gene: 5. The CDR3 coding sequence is TGTGCCTTGTGGGAGGTGAAACGGTTGGGCAAAAAAATCAAGGTATTT. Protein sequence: CALWEVKRLGKKIKVF.

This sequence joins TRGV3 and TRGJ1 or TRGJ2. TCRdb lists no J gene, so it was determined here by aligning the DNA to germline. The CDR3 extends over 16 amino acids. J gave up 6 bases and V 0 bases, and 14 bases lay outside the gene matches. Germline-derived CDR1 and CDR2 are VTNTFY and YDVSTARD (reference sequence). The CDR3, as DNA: TGTGCCACCTGGGACAGGCCGGGTTCGCTGGGTTATAAGAAACTCTTT. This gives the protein CATWDRPGSLGYKKLF.

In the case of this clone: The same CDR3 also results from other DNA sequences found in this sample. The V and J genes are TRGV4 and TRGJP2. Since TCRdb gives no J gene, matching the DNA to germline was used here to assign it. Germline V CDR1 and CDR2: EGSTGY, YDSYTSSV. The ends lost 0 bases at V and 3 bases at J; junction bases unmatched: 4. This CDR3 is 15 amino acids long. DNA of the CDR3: TGTGCCACCTGGGATGGGCCCGGTAGTGATTGGATCAAGACGTTT. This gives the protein CATWDGPGSDWIKTF.